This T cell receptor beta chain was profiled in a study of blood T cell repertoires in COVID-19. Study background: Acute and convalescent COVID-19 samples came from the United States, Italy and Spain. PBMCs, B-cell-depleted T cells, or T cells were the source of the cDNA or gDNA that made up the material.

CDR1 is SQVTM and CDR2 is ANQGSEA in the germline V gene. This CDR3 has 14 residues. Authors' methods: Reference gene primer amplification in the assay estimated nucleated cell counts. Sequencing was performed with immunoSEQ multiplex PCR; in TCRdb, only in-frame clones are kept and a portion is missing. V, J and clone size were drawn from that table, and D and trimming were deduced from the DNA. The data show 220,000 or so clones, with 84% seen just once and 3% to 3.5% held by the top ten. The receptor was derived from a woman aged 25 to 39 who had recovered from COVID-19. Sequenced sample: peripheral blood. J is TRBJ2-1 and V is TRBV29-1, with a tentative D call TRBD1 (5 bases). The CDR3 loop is CTAQTRQWWPEQFF. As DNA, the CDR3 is TGCACCGCACAAACCCGACAGTGGTGGCCGGAGCAGTTCTTC.